This T cell receptor (beta chain) derives from a study of blood T cells in healthy people across ages. Study observations and caveats: Long-lived donors carried more naive CD4+ cells and greater diversity than aged donors.

Donation came from healthy Caucasian individuals in Russia who were aged about 6 to 95. Each sample used at least 7 million PBMCs. V gave up 5 bases and J gave up 2 bases, with 13 bases separating them. The CDR3 sequence is 14 residues long. Per germline, CDR1 MNHEY and CDR2 SMNVEV (reference sequence). As concerns this clonotype: The target antigen is unknown.

A sample-barcoded 5' primer and a J-beta primer mix were used in a second PCR of about 7 to 11 cycles. The template-switch adaptor, which had 12 random nucleotides, put a tag on each cDNA molecule. TCRdb reprocessed the 5' RACE reads with MiXCR, giving one entry per CDR3 protein. The table lists approximately 820,000 distinct CDR3 sequences, under 45% of them singletons. Sequenced: blood. The chain uses TRBV27 and TRBJ2-7; D could derive from TRBD1 or TRBD2 (5 bases each). This TCR derives from a man in his sixties in good health. The DNA for the CDR3 is TGTGCCAGCAGTACCCCGGGACCCCCCTACGAGCAGTACTTC. It yields the protein CASSTPGPPYEQYF.